This T cell receptor (beta chain) emerged from a study of T cells after yellow fever vaccination (dated by TCRdb to the late 2010s). As for the study more broadly: The SMART-Seq v4 Ultra Low Input RNA kit was used to prepare libraries from fractions with low cell numbers. Bulk TCR alpha and beta repertoires were sequenced longitudinally to track T-cell clones before and after primary and booster YFV17D yellow fever vaccination. Two healthy male donors made up the cohort, one aged 18 to 29 years and the other aged 30 to 40 years. Blood was collected at multiple timepoints before and after primary and secondary immunization, and bulk PBMC replicates and cell subsets were isolated.

Study-wide findings and limitations: Most clones expanded after primary vaccination (roughly 96% of CD4 and about 85% of CD8) were re-detected after the booster, suggesting that broad memory maintenance occurred. A small share of clonotypes was detected in both CD4 and CD8 compartments, with the overlap likely arising from convergent recombination. Compared with the primary T-cell response, the secondary T-cell response was faster but weaker, reaching its peak on day 5 rather than on day 15. Computational filtering was needed because FACS-sorted repertoires could contain abundant contaminating clonotypes from the bulk population. The study included only a couple of donors, which limits how far the findings can be generalized.

TCR cDNA was synthesized by 5'RACE template switching, which introduced a universal primer site and unique molecular identifiers. Priming for cDNA synthesis came from both the TCR alpha and TCR beta constant segments. Two PCR steps were used to amplify libraries, with sample barcodes and sequencing adapters being added in the second step. Sequencing of the libraries was done on either Illumina HiSeq 2500 (2x100 bp) or NovaSeq (2x150 bp). The original methods were these. Reads were demultiplexed and collapsed into UMI consensus sequences with MIGEC, and V(D)J alignment was performed with MiXCR. Using edgeR on replicate PBMC samples, clonotypes were called vaccine-responding if FDR was below 0.01 and the log2 fold change was above 5 up to day 15. CD4 or CD8 identity was assigned to each bulk clonotype according to whether the clonotype was present at higher abundance in the sequenced CD4 repertoire or the sequenced CD8 repertoire. In TCRdb, the public reads were trimmed at Q25 with fastp and aligned with MiXCR, with productive beta chains retained. Rows merge per CDR3 protein into single entries with the most common DNA and genes. In this record, the V and J calls reflect TCRdb's handling and not the investigators' own analysis. The sample table shows about 630,000 distinct CDR3 sequences, and 9% to 15% are seen once. Together, the top ten hold more than 12% of the sample.

Its CDR3 holds 15 amino acids, cysteine through phenylalanine. Only the CDR3 part of the read is kept: 45 bases, read in frame from the first base. The germline V gene provides CDR1 KGHSH and CDR2 LQKENI. Ends trimmed: V by 3 bases, J by 9 bases; bases unmatched to a gene: 7. This clonotype was found a few times. Which antigen it targets is not known. Within one base of it there is no much larger clone, and no base qualities were kept. Read against the paper, the sample's treatment or condition label means: live attenuated yellow fever vaccine strain. At each blood-draw timepoint, two biological replicates of bulk PBMCs were obtained. A standard Ficoll-Paque protocol was used to isolate PBMCs from peripheral blood. TriZol was used to extract RNA from bulk PBMCs, CD4 and CD8 fractions, and dextramer-positive and dextramer-negative fractions.

The chain uses TRBV18 and TRBJ2-1, and 11 junction bases match TRBD2. This specimen consisted of PBMCs, obtained on the day of the yellow fever booster vaccination. The TCR originated in a man aged 25-45 years who received the YFV17D yellow fever vaccine. The CDR3 is CASSPGLAGQLEQFF. The DNA reads as follows: TGTGCCAGCTCACCTGGACTAGCGGGTCAACTTGAGCAGTTCTTC.